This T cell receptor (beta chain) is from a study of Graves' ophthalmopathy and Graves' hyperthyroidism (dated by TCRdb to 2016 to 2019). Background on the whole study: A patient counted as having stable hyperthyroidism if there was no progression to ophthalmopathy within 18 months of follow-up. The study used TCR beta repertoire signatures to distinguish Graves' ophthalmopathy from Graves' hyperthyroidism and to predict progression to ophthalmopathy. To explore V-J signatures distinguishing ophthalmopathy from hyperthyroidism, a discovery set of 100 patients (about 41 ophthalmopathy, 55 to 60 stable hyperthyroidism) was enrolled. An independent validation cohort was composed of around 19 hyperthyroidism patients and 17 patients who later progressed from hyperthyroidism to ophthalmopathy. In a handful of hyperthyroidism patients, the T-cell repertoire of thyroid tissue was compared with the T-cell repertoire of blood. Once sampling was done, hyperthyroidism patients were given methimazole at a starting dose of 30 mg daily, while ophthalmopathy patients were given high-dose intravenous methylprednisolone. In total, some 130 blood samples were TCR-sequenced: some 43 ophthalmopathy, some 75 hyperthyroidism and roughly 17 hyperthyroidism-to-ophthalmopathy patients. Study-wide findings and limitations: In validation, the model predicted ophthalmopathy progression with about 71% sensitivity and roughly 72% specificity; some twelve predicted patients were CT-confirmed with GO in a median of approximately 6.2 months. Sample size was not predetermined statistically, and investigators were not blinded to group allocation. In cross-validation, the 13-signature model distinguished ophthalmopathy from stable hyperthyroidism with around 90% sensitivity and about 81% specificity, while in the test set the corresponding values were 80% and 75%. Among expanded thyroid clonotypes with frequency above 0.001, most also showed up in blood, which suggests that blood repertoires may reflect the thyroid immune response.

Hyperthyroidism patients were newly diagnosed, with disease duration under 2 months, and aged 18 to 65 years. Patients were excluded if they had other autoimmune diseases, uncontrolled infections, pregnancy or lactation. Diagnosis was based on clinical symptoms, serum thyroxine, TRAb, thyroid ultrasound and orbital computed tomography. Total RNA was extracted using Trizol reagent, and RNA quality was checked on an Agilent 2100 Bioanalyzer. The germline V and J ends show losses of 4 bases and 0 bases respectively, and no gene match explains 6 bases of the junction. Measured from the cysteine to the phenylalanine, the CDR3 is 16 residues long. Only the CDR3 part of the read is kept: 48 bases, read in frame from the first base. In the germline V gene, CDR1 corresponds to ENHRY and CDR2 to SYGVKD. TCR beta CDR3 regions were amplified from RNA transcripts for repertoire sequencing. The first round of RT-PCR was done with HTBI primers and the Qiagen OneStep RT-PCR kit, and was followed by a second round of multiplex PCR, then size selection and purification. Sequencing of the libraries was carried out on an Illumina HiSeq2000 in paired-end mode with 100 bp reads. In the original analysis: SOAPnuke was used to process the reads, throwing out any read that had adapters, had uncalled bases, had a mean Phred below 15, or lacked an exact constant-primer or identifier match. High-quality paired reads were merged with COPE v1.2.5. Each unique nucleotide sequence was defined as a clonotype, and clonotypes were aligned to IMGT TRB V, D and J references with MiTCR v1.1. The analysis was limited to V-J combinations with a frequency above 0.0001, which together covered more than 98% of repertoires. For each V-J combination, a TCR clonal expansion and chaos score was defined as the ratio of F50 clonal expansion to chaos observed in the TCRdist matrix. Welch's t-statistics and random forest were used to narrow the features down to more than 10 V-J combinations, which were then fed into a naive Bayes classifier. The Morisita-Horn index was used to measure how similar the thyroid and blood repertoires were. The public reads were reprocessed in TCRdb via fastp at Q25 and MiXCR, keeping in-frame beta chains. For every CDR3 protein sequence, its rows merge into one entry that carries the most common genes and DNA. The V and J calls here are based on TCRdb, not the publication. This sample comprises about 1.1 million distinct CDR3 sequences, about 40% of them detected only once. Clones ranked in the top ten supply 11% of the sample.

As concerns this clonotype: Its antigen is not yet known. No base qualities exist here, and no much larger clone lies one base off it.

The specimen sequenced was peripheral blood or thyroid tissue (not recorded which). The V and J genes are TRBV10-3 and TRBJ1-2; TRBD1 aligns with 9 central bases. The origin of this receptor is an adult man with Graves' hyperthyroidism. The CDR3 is CAISVGQGRPNYGYTF. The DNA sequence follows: TGTGCCATCAGTGTGGGACAGGGCCGACCTAACTATGGCTACACCTTC.